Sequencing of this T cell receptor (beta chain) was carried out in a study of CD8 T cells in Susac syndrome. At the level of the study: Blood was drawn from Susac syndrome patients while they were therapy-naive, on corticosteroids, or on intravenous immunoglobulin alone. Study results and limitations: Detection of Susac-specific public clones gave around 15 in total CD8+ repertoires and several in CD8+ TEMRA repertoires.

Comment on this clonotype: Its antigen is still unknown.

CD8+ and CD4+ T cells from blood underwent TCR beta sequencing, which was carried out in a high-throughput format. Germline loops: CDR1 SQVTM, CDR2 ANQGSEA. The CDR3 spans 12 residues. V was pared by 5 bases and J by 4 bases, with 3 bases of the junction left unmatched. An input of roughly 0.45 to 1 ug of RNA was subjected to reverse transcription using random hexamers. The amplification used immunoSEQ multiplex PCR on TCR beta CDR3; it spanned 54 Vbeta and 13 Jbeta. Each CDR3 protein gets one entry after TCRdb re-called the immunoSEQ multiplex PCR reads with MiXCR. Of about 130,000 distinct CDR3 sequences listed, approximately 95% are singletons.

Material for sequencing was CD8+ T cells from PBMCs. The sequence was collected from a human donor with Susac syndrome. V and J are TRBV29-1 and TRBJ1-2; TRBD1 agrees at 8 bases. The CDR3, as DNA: TGCAGCGTTACACAGGGGGGCTATGGCTACACCTTC. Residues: CSVTQGGYGYTF. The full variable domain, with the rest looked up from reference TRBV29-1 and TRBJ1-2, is SAVISQKPSRDICQRGTSLTIQCQVDSQVTMMFWYRQQPGQSLTLIATANQGSEATYESGFVIDKFPISRPNLTFSTLTVSNMSPEDSSIYLCSVTQGGYGYTFGSGTRLTVV.